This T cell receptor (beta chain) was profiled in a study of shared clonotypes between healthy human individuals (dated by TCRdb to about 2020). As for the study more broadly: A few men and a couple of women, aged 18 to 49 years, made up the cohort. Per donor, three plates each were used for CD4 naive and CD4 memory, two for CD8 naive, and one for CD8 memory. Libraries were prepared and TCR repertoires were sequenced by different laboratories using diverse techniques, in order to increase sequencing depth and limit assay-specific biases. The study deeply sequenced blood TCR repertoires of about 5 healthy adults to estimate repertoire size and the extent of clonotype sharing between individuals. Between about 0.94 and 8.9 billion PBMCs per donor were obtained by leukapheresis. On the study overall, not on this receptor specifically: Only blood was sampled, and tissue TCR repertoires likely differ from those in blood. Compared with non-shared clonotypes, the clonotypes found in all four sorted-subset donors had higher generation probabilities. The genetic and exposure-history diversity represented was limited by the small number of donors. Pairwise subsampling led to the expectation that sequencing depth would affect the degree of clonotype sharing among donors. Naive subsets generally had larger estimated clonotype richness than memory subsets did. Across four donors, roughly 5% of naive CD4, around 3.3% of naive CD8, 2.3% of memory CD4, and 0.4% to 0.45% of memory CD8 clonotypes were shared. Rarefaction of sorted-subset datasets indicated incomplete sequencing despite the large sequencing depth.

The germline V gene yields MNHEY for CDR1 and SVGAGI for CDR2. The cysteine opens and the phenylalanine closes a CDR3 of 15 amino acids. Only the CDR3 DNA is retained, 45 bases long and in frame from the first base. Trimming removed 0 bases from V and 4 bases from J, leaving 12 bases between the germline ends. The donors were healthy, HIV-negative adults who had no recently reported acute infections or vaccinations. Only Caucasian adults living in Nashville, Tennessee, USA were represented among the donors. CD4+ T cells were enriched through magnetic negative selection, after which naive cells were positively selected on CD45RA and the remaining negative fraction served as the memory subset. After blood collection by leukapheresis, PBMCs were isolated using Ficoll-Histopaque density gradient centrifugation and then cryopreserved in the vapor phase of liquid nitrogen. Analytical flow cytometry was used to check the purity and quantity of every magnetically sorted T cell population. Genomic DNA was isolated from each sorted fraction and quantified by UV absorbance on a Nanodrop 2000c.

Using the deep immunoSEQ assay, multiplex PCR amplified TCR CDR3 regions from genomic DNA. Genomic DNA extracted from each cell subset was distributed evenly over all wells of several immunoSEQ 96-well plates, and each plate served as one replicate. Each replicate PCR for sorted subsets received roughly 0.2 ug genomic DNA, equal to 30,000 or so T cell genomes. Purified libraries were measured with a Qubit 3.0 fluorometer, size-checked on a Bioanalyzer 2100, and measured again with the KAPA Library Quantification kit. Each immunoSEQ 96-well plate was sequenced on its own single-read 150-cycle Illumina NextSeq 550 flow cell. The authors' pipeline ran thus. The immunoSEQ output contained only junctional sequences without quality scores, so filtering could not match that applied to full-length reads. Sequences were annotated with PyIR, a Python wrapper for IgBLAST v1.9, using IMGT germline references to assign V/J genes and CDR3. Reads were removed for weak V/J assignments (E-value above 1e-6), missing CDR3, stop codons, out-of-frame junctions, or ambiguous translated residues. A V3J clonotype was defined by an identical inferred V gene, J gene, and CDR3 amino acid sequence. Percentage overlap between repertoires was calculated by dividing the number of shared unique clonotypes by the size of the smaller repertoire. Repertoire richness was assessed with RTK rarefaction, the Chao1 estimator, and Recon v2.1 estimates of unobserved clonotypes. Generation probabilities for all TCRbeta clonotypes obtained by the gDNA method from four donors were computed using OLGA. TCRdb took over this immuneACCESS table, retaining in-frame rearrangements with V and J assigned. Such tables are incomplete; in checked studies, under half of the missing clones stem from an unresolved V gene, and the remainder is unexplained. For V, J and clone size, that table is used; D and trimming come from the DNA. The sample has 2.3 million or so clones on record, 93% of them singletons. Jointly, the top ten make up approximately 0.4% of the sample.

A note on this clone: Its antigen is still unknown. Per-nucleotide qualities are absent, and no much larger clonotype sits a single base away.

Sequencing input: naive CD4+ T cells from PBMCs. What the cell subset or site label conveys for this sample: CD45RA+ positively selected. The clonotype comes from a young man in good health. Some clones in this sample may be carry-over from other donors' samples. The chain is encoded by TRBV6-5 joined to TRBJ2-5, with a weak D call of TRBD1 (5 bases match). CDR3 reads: CASSYSITQGETQYF. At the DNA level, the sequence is TGTGCCAGCAGTTACTCGATTACGCAGGGAGAGACCCAGTACTTC.